Listed below are T cell receptor beta chains from one sample, sequenced in a study of shared clonotypes between healthy human individuals. Libraries were prepared by immunoSEQ multiplex PCR; TCRdb keeps only in-frame clonotypes and omits some of them. The table has around 500,000 clones, about 84% seen once. Material: PBMCs. These receptors were taken from a woman between 35 and 50 years old in good health. Some clones in this sample may be carry-over from other donors' samples. Each CDR3 is given with its conserved first and last residue. A D gene is named only where the DNA matches it firmly. Clone size is given for some rows only: seen once, a few or many times, or a class if the clone is expanded.

j_gene: TRBJ2-1; abundance: -; v_gene: TRBV7-9; d_gene: -; CDR3aa: CASSLGQTSYNEQFF; CDR3nt: TGTGCCAGCAGCTTAGGACAAACCTCCTACAATGAGCAGTTCTTC
j_gene: TRBJ1-1; abundance: -; v_gene: TRBV5-5; d_gene: -; CDR3aa: CATEMTPQNTEAFF; CDR3nt: TGTGCCACAGAAATGACTCCTCAGAACACTGAAGCTTTCTTT
j_gene: TRBJ2-7; abundance: -; v_gene: TRBV5-4; d_gene: -; CDR3aa: CASRVHGPNGEQYF; CDR3nt: TGTGCCAGCAGAGTCCATGGTCCCAACGGCGAGCAGTACTTC
j_gene: TRBJ1-1; abundance: few; v_gene: TRBV14; d_gene: -; CDR3aa: CASSQGRGTEAFF; CDR3nt: TGTGCCAGCAGCCAGGGGAGGGGGACTGAAGCTTTCTTT
j_gene: TRBJ2-1; abundance: -; v_gene: TRBV10-2; d_gene: TRBD2; CDR3aa: CASRPGLAGYEQFF; CDR3nt: TGCGCCAGCAGGCCGGGACTAGCGGGATACGAGCAGTTCTTC
j_gene: TRBJ2-1; abundance: -; v_gene: TRBV9; d_gene: -; CDR3aa: CASSVSGSWNEQFF; CDR3nt: TGTGCCAGCAGCGTATCTGGCAGCTGGAATGAGCAGTTCTTC
j_gene: TRBJ2-7; abundance: -; v_gene: TRBV4-1; d_gene: TRBD2; CDR3aa: CASSRGLADEQYF; CDR3nt: TGCGCCAGCAGCCGGGGACTAGCCGACGAGCAGTACTTC
j_gene: TRBJ2-5; abundance: -; v_gene: TRBV5-1; d_gene: -; CDR3aa: CASSSLGAHGQETQYF; CDR3nt: TGCGCCAGCAGCTCCTTGGGTGCCCACGGCCAAGAGACCCAGTACTTC
j_gene: TRBJ1-5; abundance: -; v_gene: TRBV28; d_gene: -; CDR3aa: CASSPRQAWSNQPQHF; CDR3nt: TGTGCCAGCAGCCCAAGACAGGCATGGAGCAATCAGCCCCAGCATTTT
j_gene: TRBJ2-1; abundance: -; v_gene: TRBV10-3; d_gene: -; CDR3aa: CAISESGYEQFF; CDR3nt: TGTGCCATCAGTGAGTCGGGCTATGAGCAGTTCTTC
j_gene: TRBJ1-2; abundance: -; v_gene: TRBV7-8; d_gene: TRBD1; CDR3aa: CASSLGTGETGYTF; CDR3nt: TGTGCCAGCAGCTTGGGGACAGGGGAAACTGGCTACACCTTC
j_gene: TRBJ2-7; abundance: few; v_gene: TRBV5-1; d_gene: TRBD2; CDR3aa: CASSFEGTSGSRYEQYF; CDR3nt: TGCGCCAGCAGCTTTGAGGGGACTAGCGGGAGTAGGTACGAGCAGTACTTC
j_gene: TRBJ1-4; abundance: -; v_gene: TRBV5-1; d_gene: -; CDR3aa: CASSSGGVATNEKLFF; CDR3nt: TGCGCCAGCAGCTCTGGCGGGGTTGCAACTAATGAAAAACTGTTTTTT
j_gene: TRBJ2-1; abundance: -; v_gene: TRBV19; d_gene: -; CDR3aa: CASSDGSWDEQFF; CDR3nt: TGTGCCAGTAGTGATGGTAGCTGGGATGAGCAGTTCTTC
j_gene: TRBJ2-1; abundance: -; v_gene: TRBV4-3; d_gene: -; CDR3aa: CASSQEGVYNEQFF; CDR3nt: TGCGCCAGCAGCCAAGAGGGCGTATACAATGAGCAGTTCTTC
j_gene: TRBJ2-1; abundance: -; v_gene: TRBV13; d_gene: -; CDR3aa: CASSLAAGRWNSYNEQFF; CDR3nt: TGTGCCAGCAGCTTAGCGGCTGGCCGCTGGAATTCCTACAATGAGCAGTTCTTC
j_gene: TRBJ1-1; abundance: many; v_gene: TRBV7-9; d_gene: -; CDR3aa: CASSPGWGREAFF; CDR3nt: TGTGCCAGCAGCCCTGGGTGGGGGCGGGAAGCTTTCTTT
j_gene: TRBJ1-1; abundance: -; v_gene: TRBV28; d_gene: TRBD1; CDR3aa: CASSRWDSLNTEAFF; CDR3nt: TGTGCCAGCAGCCGGTGGGACAGCCTGAACACTGAAGCTTTCTTT
j_gene: TRBJ2-6; abundance: -; v_gene: TRBV5-4; d_gene: TRBD1; CDR3aa: CASSPKPTGRGANVLTF; CDR3nt: TGTGCCAGCAGCCCAAAACCGACAGGGAGAGGGGCCAACGTCCTGACTTTC
j_gene: TRBJ1-4; abundance: -; v_gene: TRBV7-9; d_gene: -; CDR3aa: CASSLEGGIGEKLFF; CDR3nt: TGTGCCAGCAGCTTAGAGGGGGGGATAGGTGAAAAACTGTTTTTT
j_gene: TRBJ2-5; abundance: -; v_gene: TRBV30; d_gene: TRBD1; CDR3aa: CAWGDLGTGLQETQYF; CDR3nt: TGTGCCTGGGGGGACCTCGGGACAGGGTTGCAAGAGACCCAGTACTTC
j_gene: TRBJ2-3; abundance: -; v_gene: TRBV14; d_gene: -; CDR3aa: CASSLTRSGTDTQYF; CDR3nt: TGTGCCAGCAGCCTGACAAGGAGCGGCACAGATACGCAGTATTTT
j_gene: TRBJ2-2; abundance: -; v_gene: TRBV7-8; d_gene: TRBD2; CDR3aa: CASSLATAGTGELFF; CDR3nt: TGTGCCAGCAGCTTAGCTACAGCGGGAACCGGGGAGCTGTTTTTT
j_gene: TRBJ1-5; abundance: -; v_gene: TRBV6-6; d_gene: -; CDR3aa: CASSSVGPNQPQHF; CDR3nt: TGTGCCAGCAGTTCAGTGGGGCCCAATCAGCCCCAGCATTTT
j_gene: TRBJ2-1; abundance: -; v_gene: TRBV30; d_gene: TRBD1; CDR3aa: CAWSVKGADNEQFF; CDR3nt: TGTGCCTGGAGTGTAAAGGGGGCGGACAATGAGCAGTTCTTC
j_gene: TRBJ1-4; abundance: -; v_gene: TRBV18; d_gene: -; CDR3aa: CASSLRQATTNEKLFF; CDR3nt: TGTGCCAGCTCACTCCGACAGGCTACAACTAATGAAAAACTGTTTTTT
j_gene: TRBJ2-1; abundance: -; v_gene: TRBV9; d_gene: -; CDR3aa: CASSVDRSSYNEQFF; CDR3nt: TGTGCCAGCAGCGTTGACCGGAGCTCCTACAATGAGCAGTTCTTC
j_gene: TRBJ2-2; abundance: -; v_gene: TRBV11-1; d_gene: TRBD2; CDR3aa: CASSPLLLAGAGELFF; CDR3nt: TGTGCCAGCAGCCCCCTATTGCTAGCGGGAGCCGGGGAGCTGTTTTTT
j_gene: TRBJ1-1; abundance: -; v_gene: TRBV4-1; d_gene: TRBD1; CDR3aa: CASSQGRGGMPGGSEAFF; CDR3nt: TGCGCCAGCAGCCAAGGAAGAGGGGGGATGCCAGGGGGCTCTGAAGCTTTCTTT
j_gene: TRBJ1-1; abundance: few; v_gene: TRBV9; d_gene: -; CDR3aa: CASSVARDTEAFF; CDR3nt: TGTGCCAGCAGCGTAGCCAGGGACACTGAAGCTTTCTTT